This entry lists 9 T cell receptor beta chains sequenced from one sample in a study of T cells after posttransplantation cyclophosphamide (dated by TCRdb to 2015 to 2016). Libraries were made using the immunoSEQ multiplex PCR assay. TCRdb limited this immuneACCESS table to in-frame rearrangements with V and J called. A share of clones is missing; checked studies link under half to unresolved V genes, and the rest is unexplained. A total of 31,000 or so clones appear in this sample, under 95% of them only once. The ten largest clones capture around 0.23% of the sample. Viable CD3+CD4+ or CD3+CD8+ cells that were CCR7+CD45RA+CD45RO-CD95-CD27+CD28+ were classified as naive T cells. The sample taken for sequencing was naive CD4+ T cells sorted from PBMCs. The origin of the receptors is an older woman in good health, CMV-negative, and a related stem cell transplant donor.

The genes are TRBV29-1 and TRBJ1-3; no reliable D call. The V and J ends lost 7 bases and 4 bases respectively, with 14 bases between them. Germline V gene lookup returns CDR1 SQVTM and CDR2 ANQGSEA. CDR3 length: 13 amino acids. In DNA, the CDR3 is TGCAGCGGCGGGCGGGGTTCAGGAAACACCATATATTTT. Its translation: CSGGRGSGNTIYF.

The rearrangement links TRBV7-2 to TRBJ1-2; 9 bases agree with TRBD1. Per germline, CDR1 SGHTA and CDR2 FQGNSA. The junction had 4 bases not matched to a gene; V was cut back by 1 base and J by 10 bases. The CDR3 is made up of 13 amino acids. Written as DNA, the CDR3 is TGTGCCAGCAGCTTAGGACAGGGGGATGACTACACCTTC. It translates to CASSLGQGDDYTF.

This chain joins TRBV28 and TRBJ1-6, with 8 bases identical to TRBD1. The ends lost 7 bases at V and 0 bases at J; junction bases unmatched: 2. The CDR3 runs to 15 residues. The germline V gene has CDR1 MDHEN and CDR2 SYDVKM. CDR3 in DNA: TGTGCCAGCACCCAGGGGGCCTCCTATAATTCACCCCTCCACTTT. It is translated as CASTQGASYNSPLHF.

This clone appeared a few times. The chain couples TRBV27 to TRBJ2-1, with TRBD2 matching over 8 bases. Per germline, CDR1 MNHEY and CDR2 SMNVEV (reference sequence). This CDR3 contains 14 residues. The V segment lost 7 bases and the J segment 0 bases; nucleotides outside the gene matches: 2. The CDR3 protein is CASKRESSYNEQFF. DNA for the CDR3: TGTGCCAGCAAGCGGGAGAGCTCCTACAATGAGCAGTTCTTC.

This rearrangement joins TRBV28 to TRBJ2-6, with 9 nucleotides matching TRBD1. V shed 7 bases, J shed 0 bases, and the junction held 10 bases outside the gene matches. This CDR3 is 18 amino acids long. In germline, CDR1 is MDHEN, CDR2 SYDVKM. The CDR3 nucleotides read TGTGCCAGCACCTCAATGGGACAGGGAATCTCTGGGGCCAACGTCCTGACTTTC. Translation gives CASTSMGQGISGANVLTF.

A few counts support this clone. The V and J genes are TRBV25-1 and TRBJ1-1; D not certain. V lost 3 bases, J lost 5 bases, and 4 bases lay in between. Germline lookup yields CDR1 MGHDK and CDR2 SYGVNS. This CDR3 has 11 amino acids. The CDR3 region is CASSDLTEAFF. CDR3 DNA: TGTGCCAGCAGTGACCTTACTGAAGCTTTCTTT. The full variable domain, in which reference TRBV25-1 and TRBJ1-1 provide the parts outside the CDR3, is EADIYQTPRYLVIGTGKKITLECSQTMGHDKMYWYQQDPGMELHLIHYSYGVNSTEKGDLSSESTVSRIRTEHFPLTLESARPSHTSQYLCASSDLTEAFFGQGTRLTVV.

V is TRBV7-9 and J is TRBJ2-1; 11 bases map to TRBD2. The CDR3 covers 15 residues. CDR1 and CDR2 (germline): SEHNR, FQNEAQ (reference sequence). V lost 8 bases to trimming and J lost 5 bases; unmatched junction nucleotides: 8. The CDR3 reads CASSPPSGGNNEQFF. CDR3 sequence (DNA): TGTGCCAGCTCTCCTCCTAGCGGGGGGAACAATGAGCAGTTCTTC.

The chain links TRBV4-3 to TRBJ2-5, with 11 bases lining up with TRBD2. This CDR3 region has 16 residues. The J segment lost 4 bases and the V segment lost 3 bases, leaving 7 bases of the junction unmatched. Per germline, CDR1 LGHNA and CDR2 YSLEER. CDR3 nucleotide sequence: TGCGCCAGCAGCCATGGATCCGGGACTAGCGGAGAGACCCAGTACTTC. It codes for CASSHGSGTSGETQYF.

The gene calls are TRBV29-1 and TRBJ2-3, with TRBD2 identical over 11 bases. The germline V gene has CDR1 SQVTM and CDR2 ANQGSEA. The V and J ends lost 4 bases and 1 base, in that order; junction bases with no gene match: 13. This CDR3 has 18 residues. Here the CDR3 DNA reads TGCAGCGTTGGTGGGACTAGCGGCTTACCTTCGGGCACAGATACGCAGTATTTT. Protein product: CSVGGTSGLPSGTDTQYF.